These T cell receptor beta chains were read from a single sample in a study of blood T cell repertoires in COVID-19. Assay: immunoSEQ multiplex PCR; the TCRdb copy retains only in-frame clones and omits some. The table has about 170,000 clones, approximately 87% seen once; the top ten hold 3.5% to 4.5%. Sequenced input: peripheral blood. These receptors originate from a young man with active or convalescent COVID-19. Both conserved end residues are part of each CDR3. Not every row has a clone size; where given, it reads once, few, many or a size class.

TRBV9	TRBJ2-3	NA	CASSPMTSPDTQYF
TRBV3-1/TRBV3-2	TRBJ2-7	many	CASRGLSEQYF
TRBV19	TRBJ2-1	NA	CASSIQRTSGGNEQFF
TRBV6-5	TRBJ1-5	NA	CASRRQGFDQPQHF
TRBV6-7	TRBJ1-5	NA	CASSYSGPDRNQPQHF
TRBV19	TRBJ2-1	NA	CASSIRRGRHNEQFF
TRBV5-8	TRBJ1-1	NA	CATPTGSDTEAFF
TRBV14	TRBJ1-2	once	CASSPTQGLSYGYTF
TRBV29-1	TRBJ2-4	NA	CSGTSGANIQYF
TRBV14	TRBJ2-5	NA	CASSQIQREWGAQYF
TRBV27	TRBJ2-5	NA	CASSTTSGGAETQYF
TRBV5-6	TRBJ2-2	NA	CASSLGLMGQVVTGELFF